This passage covers 7 T cell receptor beta chains from one sample sequenced in a study of cytomegalovirus exposure and HLA in healthy donors (dated by TCRdb to 2016 to 2017). The library was obtained by the immunoSEQ multiplex PCR assay. For the multiplex PCR, a mixture combining 60 forward primers for TCR Vbeta segments and 13 reverse primers for TCR Jbeta segments was used. TCRdb took over this immuneACCESS table, retaining in-frame rearrangements with V and J assigned. Such tables are incomplete; in checked studies, under half of the missing clones stem from an unresolved V gene, and the remainder is unexplained. Within this sample are 170,000 or so clones, with over 70% of them counted one time only. Clones ranked in the top ten supply approximately 1.4% of the sample. The sample was PBMCs. The receptors stem from a woman aged 25-40 years in good health and CMV-seronegative.

This clone has a single count. One end of the junction varies from germline; a read error may be responsible. The rearrangement links TRBV7-9 to TRBJ1-3; no firm D call. The germline V gene encodes CDR1 SEHNR and CDR2 FQNEAQ (reference sequence). The CDR3 consists of 16 residues. CDR3 sequence: CSSSLPQYSSGNTIYF. The CDR3 region has the DNA TGTTCCAGCAGCCTACCTCAATACAGCTCTGGAAACACCATATATTTT.

This chain joins TRBV6-5 and TRBJ1-2, with D perhaps matching TRBD1 (5 bases). This CDR3 spans 14 amino acids. Germline V CDR1 and CDR2: MNHEY, SVGAGI. V lost 5 bases to trimming and J lost 5 bases, with 15 bases between them. CDR3 amino acids: CASSQGLETYGYTF. The CDR3 nucleotides read TGTGCCAGCAGTCAGGGATTAGAAACTTATGGCTACACCTTC.

J is TRBJ1-3 and V is TRBV29-1; D is undetermined. V was pared by 2 bases and J by 0 bases, with 5 bases between. The V gene's germline CDR1 is SQVTM and CDR2 ANQGSEA. The length of the CDR3 is 13 residues. The CDR3 DNA sequence: TGCAGCGTTGAAACTGACTCTGGAAACACCATATATTTT. This encodes CSVETDSGNTIYF.

This clone was recorded a few times. The chain employs TRBV30 and TRBJ1-2, with D perhaps TRBD1 (5 bases). The V end was cut by 3 bases, the J end by 6 bases, with 14 bases between. The V gene's germline CDR1 is GTSNPN and CDR2 SVGIG (reference sequence). This CDR3 spans 13 amino acids. CDR3 coding DNA: TGTGCCTGGAGAGGGGAGGGAATAGATGGCTACACCTTC. Its translation is CAWRGEGIDGYTF.

This chain connects TRBV18 to TRBJ1-1, with 7 bases matching TRBD1. V shed 2 bases, J shed 1 base, and the junction held 7 bases outside the gene matches. The germline V gene encodes CDR1 KGHSH and CDR2 LQKENI. The CDR3 is made up of 16 amino acids. The CDR3 spells CASSPMGGTANTEAFF. Here the CDR3 DNA reads TGTGCCAGCTCACCAATGGGCGGGACAGCGAACACTGAAGCTTTCTTT.

The rearrangement links TRBV6-1 to TRBJ1-4, with 7 nucleotides matching TRBD1. V shed 6 bases and J 3 bases; nucleotides not matched to a gene: 7. This CDR3 region has 15 residues. Germline V lookup: CDR1 MNHNS, CDR2 SASEGT. The CDR3 spells CASRYTGAPNEKLFF. For the CDR3, the DNA is TGTGCCAGCAGGTACACAGGGGCCCCTAATGAAAAACTGTTTTTT.

The genes are TRBV30 and TRBJ1-6; D gene uncertain. This CDR3 has 12 residues. The V gene's germline CDR1 is GTSNPN and CDR2 SVGIG (reference sequence). The CDR3 DNA reads TGTGCAGGAGGGAGGGATAATTCACCCCTCCACTTT. It encodes CAGGRDNSPLHF. Combining the CDR3 with reference TRBV30 and TRBJ1-6 gives the whole variable domain SQTIHQWPATLVQPVGSPLSLECTVEGTSNPNLYWYRQAAGRGLQLLFYSVGIGQISSEVPQNLSASRPQDRQFILSSKKLLLSDSGFYLCAGGRDNSPLHFGNGTRLTVT.